This is a list of T cell receptor beta chains from one sample in a study of blood T cells in healthy people across ages. One entry per CDR3 protein results from TCRdb running MiXCR on the 5' RACE reads. This sample has 1.5 million to 2 million distinct CDR3 sequences; roughly 52% occur once, and the top ten carry approximately 2%. The sample comprised blood. The origin of the receptors is a woman in her thirties or forties in good health. CDR3s include the opening cysteine and the closing phenylalanine or tryptophan. The order of the fields is V gene, D gene, J gene, clone size, CDR3 protein. The D gene is left open where the match is weak. Rows may omit the clone size; those that give it use once, few, many or a size class.

TRBV12-3/TRBV12-4	TRBD1	TRBJ2-4	few	CASSTKGTVSKNIQYF
TRBV20-1	NA	TRBJ2-5	many	CSASRQGRETQYF
TRBV4-2	TRBD2	TRBJ2-5	many	CASRPLGGGGQETQYF
TRBV6-4	TRBD1	TRBJ2-1	once	CASSPQGVGIAYNEQFF
TRBV3-1	TRBD2	TRBJ2-1	once	CASSQRLAGYEQFF
TRBV20-1	TRBD2	TRBJ2-1	few	CSARDMTSGGYNEQFF
TRBV6-2/TRBV6-3	NA	TRBJ2-3	NA	CASTTDGAVGDTQYF
TRBV29-1	NA	TRBJ2-5	few	CSGGAGGRETQYF
TRBV3-1	TRBD2	TRBJ2-1	few	CASSLEAGGVYNEQFF
TRBV7-2	NA	TRBJ1-1	NA	CASTITGLATEAFF
TRBV15	TRBD1	TRBJ1-5	few	CATSSGTGYSNQPQHF
TRBV12-3/TRBV12-4	NA	TRBJ1-2	NA	CASSGGAYGYTF
TRBV28	TRBD1	TRBJ2-3	few	CASSFDRGASDTQYF
TRBV6-5	NA	TRBJ2-7	few	CASSKGLSYEQYF
TRBV7-8	TRBD2	TRBJ2-5	NA	CASSGGVYNEQYF
TRBV27	NA	TRBJ2-7	NA	CATRQPPYEQYF
TRBV14	NA	TRBJ2-7	few	CASSQEHRAREQYF
TRBV11-1	NA	NA	NA	CASSLVRGTVYEQYF
TRBV6-2/TRBV6-3	TRBD2	TRBJ2-1	NA	CAISGGALVSSYNEQFF
TRBV7-9	TRBD2	TRBJ2-7	NA	CASSLRTSGVISYEQYF
TRBV4-2	TRBD1	TRBJ1-1	NA	CASSQDFRGQIAFF
TRBV6-1	NA	TRBJ2-5	NA	CASSEARTPQETQYF
TRBV6-6	TRBD2	TRBJ2-1	few	CATIEAGAYNEQFF
TRBV14	NA	TRBJ1-1	NA	CSSSLKPNTEAFF
TRBV2	NA	TRBJ2-1	NA	CASSERSGDGHEQFF
TRBV7-2	TRBD1	TRBJ2-5	NA	CASSVPRQGETQYF
TRBV7-6	NA	TRBJ2-3	few	CASSLARPRDTQYF
TRBV7-2	NA	TRBJ2-5	NA	CASSMSGIEQYF
TRBV7-9	NA	TRBJ2-5	few	CASRGVAPTQYF
TRBV25-1	NA	TRBJ1-2	few	CASSAVGANYGYTF
TRBV2	NA	TRBJ1-5	few	CAAGYRGHSNQPQHF
TRBV7-2	NA	TRBJ1-5	few	CASSLAMTANQPQHF
TRBV6-2/TRBV6-3	NA	TRBJ2-1	NA	CASSWGLIGRIVTPSYNEQFF
TRBV7-3	NA	TRBJ2-6	few	CASSLTSKPGANVLTF
TRBV14	NA	TRBJ2-4	once	CASSQGERLAKNIQYF
TRBV7-2	TRBD1	TRBJ1-4	NA	CASSPRQGTFNEKLFF
TRBV28	NA	TRBJ2-5	few	CASSLPTELQETQYF
TRBV7-8	TRBD1	TRBJ2-3	NA	CASSTPGQDTDTQYF
TRBV4-3	NA	TRBJ2-5	few	CASSQEEGRGGRNEQYF
TRBV29-1	TRBD1	TRBJ1-1	NA	CSVDDREGTEAFF
TRBV7-9	TRBD1	TRBJ2-7	once	CASSPRDRANRNEQYF
TRBV7-9	NA	TRBJ2-1	NA	CASSPLSNLHNEQFF
TRBV9	TRBD1	TRBJ1-2	NA	CASSVAGQGFDGYTF
TRBV5-1	NA	NA	NA	CTSSLQGEGYEQYF
TRBV7-2	TRBD1	TRBJ1-6	NA	CASSPDRVANSPLHF
TRBV15	NA	TRBJ2-7	few	CATSIGRTKTPYEQYF
TRBV3-1	TRBD2	TRBJ2-5	NA	CASSRTSGGIRQETQYF
TRBV6-5	TRBD1	TRBJ1-2	NA	CASSYRTGISGYTF
TRBV6-5	NA	TRBJ2-5	few	CASSYLGREGETQYF
TRBV19	NA	TRBJ2-3	NA	CASSPLDSLNRDTQYF
TRBV6-5	TRBD2	TRBJ2-3	few	CASSYSIWGGTGLGTQYF
TRBV6-1	TRBD1	TRBJ2-5	NA	CASRNRGLQETQYF
TRBV6-6	TRBD2	NA	NA	CASSYSGTSGAGETQYF
TRBV6-2/TRBV6-3	NA	TRBJ1-4	few	CASSYVSAATNEKLFF
TRBV27	NA	TRBJ1-2	NA	CASSLSGGSNGYTF
TRBV6-5	TRBD2	NA	NA	CASASGAVSYNEQYF